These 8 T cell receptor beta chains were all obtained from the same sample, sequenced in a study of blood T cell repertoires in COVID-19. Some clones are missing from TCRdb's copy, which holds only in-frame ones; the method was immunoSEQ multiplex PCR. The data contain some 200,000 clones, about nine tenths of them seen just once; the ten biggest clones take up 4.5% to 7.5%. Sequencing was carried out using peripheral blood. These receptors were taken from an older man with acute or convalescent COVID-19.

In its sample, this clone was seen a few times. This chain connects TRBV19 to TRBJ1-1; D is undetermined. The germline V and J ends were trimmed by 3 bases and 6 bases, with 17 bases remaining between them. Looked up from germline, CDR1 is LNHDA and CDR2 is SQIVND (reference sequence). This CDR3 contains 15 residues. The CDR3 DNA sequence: TGTGCCAGTAGTATGTCAGGACCTAAGCGGCCTGAAGCTTTCTTT. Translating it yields CASSMSGPKRPEAFF.

CDR3 residues: CASSLGSGTGEEKLFF. The CDR3 bases are TGCGCCAGCAGCTTGGGATCCGGGACAGGGGAGGAAAAACTGTTTTTT. This chain connects TRBV5-1 to TRBJ1-4, with 10 bases aligning to TRBD1. CDR3 length equals 16 residues. CDR1 is SGHRS, CDR2 YFSETQ, per germline. J gave up 8 bases and V 0 bases, and 7 bases lay outside the gene matches.

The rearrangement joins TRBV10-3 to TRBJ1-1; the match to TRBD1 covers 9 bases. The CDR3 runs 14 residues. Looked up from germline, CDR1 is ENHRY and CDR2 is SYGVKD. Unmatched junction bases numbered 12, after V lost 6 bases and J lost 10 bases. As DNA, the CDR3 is TGTGCCATCAGATCTGGACAGGGGATGGGGCGAGCTTTCTTT. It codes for CAIRSGQGMGRAFF.

The CDR3 DNA reads TGTGCCAGTAGCCGGGACAGAACCTACGAGCAGTACTTC. Translated, it gives CASSRDRTYEQYF. The chain carries TRBV19 and TRBJ2-7, with 7 nucleotides matching TRBD1. Germline V gives CDR1 LNHDA, CDR2 SQIVND (reference sequence). The CDR3 length is 13 residues. Losses at the gene ends were 6 bases for V and 2 bases for J; bases not matched to a gene: 4. Combining the CDR3 with reference TRBV19 and TRBJ2-7 gives the whole variable domain DGGITQSPKYLFRKEGQNVTLSCEQNLNHDAMYWYRQDPGQGLRLIYYSQIVNDFQKGDIAEGYSVSREKKESFPLTVTSAQKNPTAFYLCASSRDRTYEQYFGPGTRLTVT.

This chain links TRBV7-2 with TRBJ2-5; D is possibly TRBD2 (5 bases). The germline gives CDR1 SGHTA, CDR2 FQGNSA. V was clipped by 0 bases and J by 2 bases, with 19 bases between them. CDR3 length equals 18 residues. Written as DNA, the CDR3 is TGTGCCAGCAGCTTAGCCCCCCCCTTATCCCGGGGACAAGAGACCCAGTACTTC. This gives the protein CASSLAPPLSRGQETQYF.

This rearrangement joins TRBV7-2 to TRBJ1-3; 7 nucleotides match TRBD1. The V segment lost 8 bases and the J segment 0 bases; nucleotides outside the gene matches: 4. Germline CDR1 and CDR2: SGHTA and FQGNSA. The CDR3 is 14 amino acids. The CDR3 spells CASGQGVSGNTIYF. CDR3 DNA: TGTGCCAGCGGGCAGGGGGTCTCTGGAAACACCATATATTTT.

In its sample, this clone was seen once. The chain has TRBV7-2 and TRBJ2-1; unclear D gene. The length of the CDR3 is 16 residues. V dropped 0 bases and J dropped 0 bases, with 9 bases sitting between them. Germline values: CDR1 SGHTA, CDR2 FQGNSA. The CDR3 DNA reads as TGTGCCAGCAGCTTAGCCCAGGCGAGCTCCTACAATGAGCAGTTCTTC. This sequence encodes CASSLAQASSYNEQFF.

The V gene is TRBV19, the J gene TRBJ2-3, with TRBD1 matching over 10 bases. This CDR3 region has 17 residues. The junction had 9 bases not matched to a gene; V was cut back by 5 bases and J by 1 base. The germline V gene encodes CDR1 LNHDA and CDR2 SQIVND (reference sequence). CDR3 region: CASSAADRGLGTDTQYF. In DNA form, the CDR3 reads TGTGCCAGTAGTGCCGCTGACAGGGGGCTTGGCACAGATACGCAGTATTTT. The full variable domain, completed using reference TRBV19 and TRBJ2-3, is DGGITQSPKYLFRKEGQNVTLSCEQNLNHDAMYWYRQDPGQGLRLIYYSQIVNDFQKGDIAEGYSVSREKKESFPLTVTSAQKNPTAFYLCASSAADRGLGTDTQYFGPGTRLTVL.